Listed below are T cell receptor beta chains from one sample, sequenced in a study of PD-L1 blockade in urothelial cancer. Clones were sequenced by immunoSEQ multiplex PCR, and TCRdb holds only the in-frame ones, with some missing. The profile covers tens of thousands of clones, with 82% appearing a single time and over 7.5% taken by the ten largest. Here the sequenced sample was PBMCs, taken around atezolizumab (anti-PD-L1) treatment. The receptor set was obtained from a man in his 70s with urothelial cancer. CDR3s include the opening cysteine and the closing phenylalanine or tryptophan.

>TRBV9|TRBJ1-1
CASSVVQGTEAFF
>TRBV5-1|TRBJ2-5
CASSLIGGGGETQYF
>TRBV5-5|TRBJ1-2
CASSLAGGSGYTF
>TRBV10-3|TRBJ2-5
CAISGQQETQYF
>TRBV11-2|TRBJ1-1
CASSLGDPSSGTEAFF
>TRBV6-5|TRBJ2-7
CASSLTGTGGYEQYF
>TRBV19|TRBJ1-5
CASSHRDSYQPQHF
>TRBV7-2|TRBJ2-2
CASSSQDPGTGELFF
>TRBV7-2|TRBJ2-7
CASSLPGGSRREQYF
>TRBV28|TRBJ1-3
CASSGTASGNTIYF
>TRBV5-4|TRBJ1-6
CASRSDSNSPLHF
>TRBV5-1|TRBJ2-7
CASSSGQAVYEQYF
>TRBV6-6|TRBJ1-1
CASSGRQGNTEAFF
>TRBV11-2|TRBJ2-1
CASSPSGQRGPYYNEQFF
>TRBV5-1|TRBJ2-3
CASSFTGGTDTQYF
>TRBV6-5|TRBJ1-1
CASSTRQGANTEAFF
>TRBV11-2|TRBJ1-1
CASSFTGAFNTEAFF
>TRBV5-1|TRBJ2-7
CASSQRQGEVYEQYF
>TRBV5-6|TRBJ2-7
CASSPQLGGAGEQYF
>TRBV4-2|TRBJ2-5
CASSQGAGPQETQYF
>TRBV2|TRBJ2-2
CASSVAGGLPGELFF
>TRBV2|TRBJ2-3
CASSLDRVDADTQYF
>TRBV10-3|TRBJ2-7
CAISKGQTYEQYF
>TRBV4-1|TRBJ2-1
CASSQRQGVEQFF
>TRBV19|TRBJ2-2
CASSNRDRDTGELFF
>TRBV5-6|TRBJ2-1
CASSLGGSGRVGNEQFF
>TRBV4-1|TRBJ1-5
CASSHRENQPQHF
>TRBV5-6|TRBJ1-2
CASSSPGYGYTF
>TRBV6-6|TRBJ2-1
CASSYGGRTANNEQFF
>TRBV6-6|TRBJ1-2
CASSPTRSYGYTF
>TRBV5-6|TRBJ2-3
CASSFSSTDTQYF
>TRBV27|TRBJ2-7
CASSFGTNYEQYF
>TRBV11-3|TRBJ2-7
CASSLDLGTGDEQYF
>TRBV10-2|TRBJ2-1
CASSVGGGALNEQFF
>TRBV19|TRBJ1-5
CASSIMGQGGAQPQHF
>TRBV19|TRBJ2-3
CASSTPGTGAWGTQYF
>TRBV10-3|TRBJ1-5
CAISESRGLSNQPQHF
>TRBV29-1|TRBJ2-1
CSVEGGPAYNEQFF